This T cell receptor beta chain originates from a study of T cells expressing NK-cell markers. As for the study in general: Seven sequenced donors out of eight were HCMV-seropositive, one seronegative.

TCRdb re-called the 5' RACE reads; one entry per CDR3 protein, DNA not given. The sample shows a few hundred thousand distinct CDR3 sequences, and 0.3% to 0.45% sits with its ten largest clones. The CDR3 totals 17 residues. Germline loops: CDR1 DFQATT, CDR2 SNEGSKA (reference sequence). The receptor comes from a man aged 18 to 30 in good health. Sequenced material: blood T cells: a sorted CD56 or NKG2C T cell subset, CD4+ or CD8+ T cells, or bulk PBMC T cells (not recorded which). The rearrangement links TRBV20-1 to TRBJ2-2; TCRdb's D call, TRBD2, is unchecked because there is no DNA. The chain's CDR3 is CSARDRSLGLVVGELFF.